Listed below are T cell receptor beta chains from one sample, sequenced in a study of cytomegalovirus exposure and HLA in healthy donors. Method: immunoSEQ multiplex PCR; TCRdb's copy keeps in-frame clones and lacks some. The top ten clones hold over 5% of a sample with tens of thousands of clones, around 90% of them seen once. Source material: PBMCs. Every receptor here comes from a man aged 18 to 30 in good health and CMV-seronegative. CDR3s include the opening cysteine and the closing phenylalanine or tryptophan. The order of the fields is V gene, J gene, CDR3 protein.

>TRBV25-1|TRBJ2-7
CASSATGTFTYEQYF
>TRBV10-3|TRBJ2-1
CAISGQKNYNEQFF
>TRBV9|TRBJ1-3
CASSVDSGGPSGNTIYF
>TRBV29-1|TRBJ1-2
CSVELAGQIYGYTF
>TRBV6-5|TRBJ2-3
CAAQGAPSTDTQYF
>TRBV28|TRBJ2-7
CASSLVVGLSYEQYF
>TRBV9|TRBJ1-1
CASSGRQGVNTEAFF
>TRBV7-9|TRBJ1-4
CASSLAQGVELFF
>TRBV9|TRBJ1-1
CASSVRGVGTEAFF
>TRBV2|TRBJ2-7
CASNDPGTGVDEQYF
>TRBV4-2|TRBJ2-1
CASTAETGNNEQFF
>TRBV7-9|TRBJ2-7
CASSSFSGKAYEQYF
>TRBV7-2|TRBJ2-3
CASSLSSGAVEDTQYF
>TRBV5-4|TRBJ1-1
CASSFAGQGSTEAFF
>TRBV11-3|TRBJ2-3
CASSSTAGGSTDTQYF
>TRBV9|TRBJ2-5
CASSVSGGNSHEAEETQYF
>TRBV5-1|TRBJ2-5
CASSLVAGAGETQYF
>TRBV19|TRBJ1-1
CASSIQGSTEAFF
>TRBV5-1|TRBJ2-1
CASSLGQGDNEQFF
>TRBV6-6|TRBJ2-2
CASAGLADSGELFF
>TRBV12-5|TRBJ2-4
CASGPSGGGNIQYF
>TRBV6-6|TRBJ1-4
CASSYFGQGGSEKLFF
>TRBV7-6|TRBJ2-1
CASSPQPGLAGGNNEQFF
>TRBV6-1|TRBJ2-7
CASSSGLLGEQYF
>TRBV28|TRBJ1-1
CATLDRSNTEAFF
>TRBV11-3|TRBJ2-1
CASSLEGTSGGSEQFF
>TRBV5-1|TRBJ2-1
CASSLGTGTGDYNEQFF
>TRBV4-1|TRBJ2-3
CASSLRGTSGYTDTQYF
>TRBV9|TRBJ2-1
CASSSGLAGVGSSYNEQFF
>TRBV13|TRBJ2-7
CASSLGGQGAYEQYF
>TRBV28|TRBJ1-1
CASSWPGKNTEAFF
>TRBV18|TRBJ1-6
CASSPTGTRSSYNSPLHF
>TRBV18|TRBJ2-7
CASSPTGLEQYF
>TRBV5-4|TRBJ2-7
CASSLEAGSYEQYF
>TRBV4-1|TRBJ1-2
CASSQVFSEGYGYTF
>TRBV6-5|TRBJ1-4
CASSYSLGQGGEKLFF
>TRBV6-5|TRBJ1-3
CASSHPRGAGNTIYF
>TRBV19|TRBJ2-1
CASSIDGAGLAGHYNEQFF
>TRBV9|TRBJ2-3
CASSAHRSSSTDTQYF
>TRBV5-4|TRBJ1-1
CASSLDRQAHTEAFF
>TRBV7-8|TRBJ2-1
CASSFRGWNNEQFF
>TRBV7-9|TRBJ2-3
CASSLVEGAFTDTQYF
>TRBV27|TRBJ2-3
CASSLAAVITDTQYF
>TRBV2|TRBJ2-1
CASSLLAGDRSEQFF
>TRBV6-1|TRBJ1-5
CASSSGQPQHF
>TRBV19|TRBJ2-3
CASSIVGTSDTDTQYF
>TRBV19|TRBJ2-7
CASSMGRTGEQYF
>TRBV18|TRBJ2-7
CASSRPSGRQPDEQYF